Detailed here is one T cell receptor beta chain. The antigen is undetermined. The sample belongs to a study of Ad26.COV2.S vaccination and SARS-CoV-2 variants. The CDR3 covers 13 residues. Germline V gene data show CDR1 as MNHEY and CDR2 as SVGEGT. Trimming stripped 6 bases from V and 4 bases from J, with 12 bases between. This sample's treatment: some 20 received Ad26.COV2.S at low or high dose, single or two shots; about 5 received placebo; per-sample allocation not given. Samples were taken on day 63 after the first vaccine or placebo injection. Repertoires were generated with immunoSEQ multiplex PCR, while TCRdb's copy carries only in-frame clones and drops some. The sample records some 340,000 clones, 86% being singletons. Study-wide results and caveats: Estimates derived from TCR breadth and depth analyses may have underestimated total T cell responses.

This material consisted of peripheral blood, taken in a trial of Ad26.COV2.S vaccine versus placebo. The sequence was obtained from a person between 18 and 59 years old who received the Ad26.COV2.S COVID-19 vaccine or a placebo. V usage is TRBV6-2 or TRBV6-3 and J usage is TRBJ1-2, with D tentatively TRBD1 (5 bases). The CDR3 here is CASSQLRGYGYTF. The CDR3 DNA reads TGTGCCAGCAGCCAGCTTAGGGGCTATGGCTACACCTTC.